The sequence of this TCR beta chain was determined in a study of cytomegalovirus exposure and HLA in healthy donors. At the level of the study: There were 85 million or so unique TCRs (from HLA-typed donors) in an early data release. Overall study findings and caveats: In a later analysis, HLA-associated TCR beta chains were more clonally expanded than equally common others. Sequencing artifact likely explains a cluster of highly shared sequence variants.

As regards this clone: Its antigen is unknown.

The PCR had 60 Vbeta and 13 Jbeta primers. TCRdb's copy holds only in-frame clones and misses some; the assay was immunoSEQ multiplex PCR. This sample yields tens of thousands of clones, of which 55% to 80% are seen a single time; approximately 2% belongs to the top ten. Germline V gene data show CDR1 as SGHAT and CDR2 as FQNNGV. Trimming removed 2 bases from V and 8 bases from J, with 19 bases in between. CDR3 size: 16 residues. The sample comprised PBMCs. The gene calls are TRBV11-2 and TRBJ2-1; maybe TRBD1 (6 bases). The sequence came from a woman aged 30 to 39 in good health and CMV-seronegative. Written as DNA, the CDR3 is TGTGCCAGCAGCTTATCCGCCCACAGGGTCGCGGATGAGCAGTTCTTC. It specifies CASSLSAHRVADEQFF.